Below, 22 T cell receptor beta chains from the same sample are listed, as sequenced in a study of cytomegalovirus exposure and HLA in healthy donors. The PCR had 60 Vbeta and 13 Jbeta primers. Repertoires were generated with immunoSEQ multiplex PCR, while TCRdb's copy carries only in-frame clones and drops some. In the table there are 130,000 or so clones, about 76% of which are singletons. Sequencing used PBMCs. The receptors shown here come from a man in his forties in good health and CMV-seropositive.

This sequence joins TRBV4-1 and TRBJ1-1; 12 bases are a match to TRBD1. J lost 6 bases, V lost 1 base, and 3 bases had no gene match. CDR3 length: 15 amino acids. CDR1 is MGHRA and CDR2 is YSYEKL in the germline V gene. In nucleotides, the CDR3 is TGCGCCAGCAGCCAAGGGGACAGGGGGCGCGCTGAAGCTTTCTTT. It specifies CASSQGDRGRAEAFF.

The chain has TRBV5-1 and TRBJ2-7; TRBD1 agrees at 10 bases. Looked up from germline, CDR1 is SGHRS and CDR2 is YFSETQ. The trim removed 0 bases at V and 3 bases at J, leaving 6 bases unmatched. The CDR3 length is 16 residues. The CDR3 sequence is CASSLVQTGGFYEQYF. CDR3 nucleotides: TGCGCCAGCAGCTTGGTCCAGACAGGGGGCTTCTACGAGCAGTACTTC.

This sequence joins TRBV5-5 and TRBJ2-2, with D perhaps matching TRBD1 (5 bases). Germline V gives CDR1 SGHKS, CDR2 YYEKEE (reference sequence). This CDR3 is 15 amino acids long. Trimming cost V 1 base and J 5 bases, with 12 bases left between them. In nucleotides, the CDR3 is TGTGCCAGCAGCTTGAGACAGTCTGGGACCGGGGAGCTGTTTTTT. Its protein is CASSLRQSGTGELFF. The variable domain in full, with the rest retrieved from reference TRBV5-5 and TRBJ2-2, is DAGVTQSPTHLIKTRGQQVTLRCSPISGHKSVSWYQQVLGQGPQFIFQYYEKEERGRGNFPDRFSARQFPNYSSELNVNALLLGDSALYLCASSLRQSGTGELFFGEGSRLTVL.

V is TRBV14 and J is TRBJ2-1; D possibly corresponds to TRBD2 (5 bases). Germline-derived CDR1 and CDR2 are SGHDN and FVKESK. This CDR3 is 16 amino acids long. Trimming shortened V by 4 bases and J by 11 bases, and 24 bases separated the two germline ends. The DNA of the CDR3 is TGTGCCAGCAGCCGTGGCCCCAGACTTGAGGGCCTTCAGCAGTTCTTC. It translates to CASSRGPRLEGLQQFF.

The V gene is TRBV28, the J gene TRBJ1-6; D possibly corresponds to TRBD1 (5 bases). The germline CDR1 and CDR2 sequences are MDHEN and SYDVKM. This CDR3 has 15 amino acids. The V and J ends lost 7 bases and 8 bases respectively, with 18 bases between them. CDR3 in DNA: TGTGCCAGCACCTGGGGCCCAAGCACATATTCACCCCTCCACTTT. Its protein product is CASTWGPSTYSPLHF.

V is TRBV19 and J is TRBJ1-1, with D possibly TRBD1 on 6 matching bases. CDR1 and CDR2 from the germline V gene are LNHDA and SQIVND (reference sequence). CDR3 length: 13 residues. V lost 9 bases and J lost 1, with 12 bases in between. CDR3 nucleotides: TGTGCCAGCTTAGGACAGAAGAACACTGAAGCTTTCTTT. This encodes CASLGQKNTEAFF.

The chain uses TRBV1 and TRBJ2-7; TRBD1, the table's D call, was not compared with the DNA. TRBV1 represents a pseudogene. The CDR3 loop spans 14 amino acids. The CDR3 coding sequence is TGCACCAGCAGCCAAGGACAGGGGGCAGGCGAGCAGTACTTC. Encoded protein: CTSSQGQGAGEQYF.

This chain connects TRBV27 to TRBJ1-1; TRBD1 aligns across 9 bases. The length of the CDR3 is 16 residues. The germline V gene has CDR1 MNHEY and CDR2 SMNVEV (reference sequence). J gave up 5 bases and V 0 bases, and 7 bases lay outside the gene matches. The CDR3 is CASSLSQGAGGTEAFF. The CDR3 nucleotides are TGTGCCAGCAGTTTATCACAGGGGGCCGGGGGTACTGAAGCTTTCTTT.

The chain uses TRBV9 and TRBJ1-3; D is unresolved. CDR3 length: 17 residues. The V and J ends lost 1 base and 2 bases respectively, with 16 bases between them. Per the germline V gene, CDR1 is SGDLS and CDR2 is YYNGEE. CDR3 sequence: CASSVHGSPSPGNTIYF. CDR3 coding DNA: TGTGCCAGCAGCGTACACGGTTCCCCAAGTCCTGGAAACACCATATATTTT.

This chain connects TRBV10-3 to TRBJ2-5; TRBD2 aligns across 7 bases. Per germline, CDR1 ENHRY and CDR2 SYGVKD. Trimming cost V 0 bases and J 1 base; bases outside gene matches: 5. The CDR3 is 16 residues long. The CDR3 DNA is TGTGCCATCAGTGAGTCTCCAAGCGGGGCCCAAGAGACCCAGTACTTC. This translates into CAISESPSGAQETQYF.

This rearrangement joins TRBV11-2 to TRBJ1-1; no clear D gene. With 5 bases removed from V and 2 bases from J, the gap between germline ends came to 9 bases. CDR1 SGHAT and CDR2 FQNNGV come from the germline V gene. The CDR3 is made up of 13 amino acids. As DNA, the CDR3 is TGTGCCAGCAGCCGTACTCCTAACACTGAAGCTTTCTTT. Protein product: CASSRTPNTEAFF.

The V gene is TRBV27, the J gene TRBJ2-3; D call uncertain. Trimming pared 4 bases from V and 2 bases from J, leaving 13 bases between. CDR3 length: 15 residues. From germline, CDR1 is MNHEY and CDR2 SMNVEV (reference sequence). CDR3 amino acids: CASSWAEPSTDTQYF. The CDR3 DNA is TGTGCCAGCAGTTGGGCCGAGCCCTCCACAGATACGCAGTATTTT.

The chain couples TRBV28 to TRBJ1-2; possible D gene TRBD1, 6 bases. CDR1 and CDR2 (germline): MDHEN, SYDVKM. The V and J ends lost 4 bases and 8 bases respectively, with 14 bases between them. The CDR3 spans 13 residues. The CDR3 region has the DNA TGTGCCAGCAGTTACGGGGGGCTAATGGGCTACACCTTC. It encodes CASSYGGLMGYTF.

Only a few counts were recorded for this clone. This chain links TRBV7-2 with TRBJ1-4; D might be TRBD1 (5 bases). V lost 5 bases, J lost 4 bases, and 23 bases lay in between. The CDR3 sequence is 18 residues long. Per the germline V gene, CDR1 is SGHTA and CDR2 is FQGNSA. CDR3 nucleotide sequence: TGTGCCAGCAGCCTCCACCAATTTGCGCCGGGGGGTAATGAAAAACTGTTTTTT. Its protein is CASSLHQFAPGGNEKLFF.

This chain connects TRBV6-4 to TRBJ2-3; 11 bases map to TRBD1. J gave up 2 bases and V 3 bases, and 1 base lay outside the gene matches. The CDR3 length is 15 residues. In germline, CDR1 is MRHNA, CDR2 SNTAGT. CDR3 sequence: CASSEGQGDTDTQYF. The CDR3, as DNA: TGTGCCAGCAGTGAGGGACAGGGGGACACAGATACGCAGTATTTT.

This chain connects TRBV9 to TRBJ2-1, with a possible D match to TRBD2 (6 bases). The CDR3 is 15 amino acids. V was cut by 0 bases and J by 5 bases, with 12 bases left in between. The germline CDR1 and CDR2 sequences are SGDLS and YYNGEE. The CDR3 sequence is CASSVATSWDNEQFF. The CDR3 DNA reads as TGTGCCAGCAGCGTAGCAACTAGCTGGGACAATGAGCAGTTCTTC. Full variable domain (rest looked up from reference TRBV9 and TRBJ2-1): DSGVTQTPKHLITATGQRVTLRCSPRSGDLSVYWYQQSLDQGLQFLIQYYNGEERAKGNILERFSAQQFPDLHSELNLSSLELGDSALYFCASSVATSWDNEQFFGPGTRLTVL.

The rearrangement joins TRBV5-1 to TRBJ2-3; D may be TRBD1 (5 bases). CDR3 size: 15 residues. Per the germline V gene, CDR1 is SGHRS and CDR2 is YFSETQ. Deletions cut 5 bases from V and 3 bases from J, with 16 bases between. Written as DNA, the CDR3 is TGCGCCAGCAGTTTCAACCAGGGTTGGACAGATACGCAGTATTTT. This encodes CASSFNQGWTDTQYF.

The V gene is TRBV28, the J gene TRBJ1-2; TRBD1 might be the D (5 bases). Per germline, CDR1 MDHEN and CDR2 SYDVKM. The CDR3 is made up of 14 amino acids. Trimming shortened V by 5 bases and J by 5 bases, and 15 bases separated the two germline ends. The CDR3 DNA sequence: TGTGCCAGCAGTCTCCAGGGTTATGGGTATGGCTACACCTTC. It yields the protein CASSLQGYGYGYTF.

The CDR3 spells CASSTKDGGFYNEQFF. Here the CDR3 DNA reads TGTGCCAGCAGCACCAAAGACGGGGGGTTCTACAATGAGCAGTTCTTC. V and J are TRBV9 and TRBJ2-1; 7 bases map to TRBD2. Germline values: CDR1 SGDLS, CDR2 YYNGEE. After removal of 4 bases from V and 3 bases from J, the junction contained 10 bases not matched to a gene. The CDR3 has 16 amino acids. Full variable domain (remainder filled in from reference TRBV9 and TRBJ2-1): DSGVTQTPKHLITATGQRVTLRCSPRSGDLSVYWYQQSLDQGLQFLIQYYNGEERAKGNILERFSAQQFPDLHSELNLSSLELGDSALYFCASSTKDGGFYNEQFFGPGTRLTVL.

This rearrangement joins TRBV18 to TRBJ1-1; D gene ambiguous. CDR3 size: 13 residues. V was trimmed by 2 bases and J by 1 base, leaving 5 bases between them. CDR1 KGHSH and CDR2 LQKENI come from the germline V gene. The CDR3 reads CASSPAGNTEAFF. In nucleotides, the CDR3 is TGTGCCAGCTCACCAGCCGGGAACACTGAAGCTTTCTTT. The complete variable domain, with remaining parts taken from reference TRBV18 and TRBJ1-1, reads NAGVMQNPRHLVRRRGQEARLRCSPMKGHSHVYWYRQLPEEGLKFMVYLQKENIIDESGMPKERFSAEFPKEGPSILRIQQVVRGDSAAYFCASSPAGNTEAFFGQGTRLTVV.

This clone came up a few times. The rearrangement uses TRBV25-1 and TRBJ1-4, with no clear D. CDR1 MGHDK and CDR2 SYGVNS come from the germline V gene. The CDR3 loop spans 14 amino acids. The V end lost 2 bases, the J end lost 8 bases, and 12 bases lay between the germline ends. In nucleotides, the CDR3 is TGTGCCAGCAGTGAACCCCTCGAGGGCGAAAAACTGTTTTTT. Translation: CASSEPLEGEKLFF.

The chain links TRBV7-9 to TRBJ2-1; D possibly corresponds to TRBD2 (7 bases). The CDR3 has 15 amino acids. Germline V gives CDR1 SEHNR, CDR2 FQNEAQ (reference sequence). Trimming pared 3 bases from V and 9 bases from J, leaving 18 bases between. The CDR3 reads CASSFIVGGGSEQFF. CDR3 in DNA: TGTGCCAGCAGCTTCATAGTAGGGGGGGGAAGTGAGCAGTTCTTC.